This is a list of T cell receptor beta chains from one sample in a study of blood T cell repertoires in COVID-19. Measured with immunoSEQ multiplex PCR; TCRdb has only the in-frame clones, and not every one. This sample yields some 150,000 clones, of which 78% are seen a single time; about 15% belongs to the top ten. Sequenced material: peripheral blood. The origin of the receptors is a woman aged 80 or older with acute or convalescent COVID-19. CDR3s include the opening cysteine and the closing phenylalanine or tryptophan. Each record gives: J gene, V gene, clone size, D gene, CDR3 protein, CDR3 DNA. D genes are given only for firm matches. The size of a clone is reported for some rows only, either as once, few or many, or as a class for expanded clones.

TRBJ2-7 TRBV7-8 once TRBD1 CASSLGTGGAFSYEQYF TGTGCCAGCAGCTTGGGTACAGGGGGCGCCTTTTCCTACGAGCAGTACTTC
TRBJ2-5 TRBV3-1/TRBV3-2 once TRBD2 CASSQGSSGRAETQYF TGTGCCAGCAGCCAAGGCTCTAGCGGGAGGGCTGAGACCCAGTACTTC
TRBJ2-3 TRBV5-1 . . CASSLDGEGTDTQYF TGCGCCAGCAGCTTGGACGGGGAGGGCACAGATACGCAGTATTTT
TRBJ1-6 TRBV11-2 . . CASSLGSLTAGSYNSPLHF TGTGCCAGCAGCTTAGGGTCCCTGACCGCGGGCTCCTATAATTCACCCCTCCACTTT
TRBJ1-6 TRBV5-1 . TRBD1 CASSIGTGGNSPLHF TGCGCCAGCAGCATAGGGACAGGGGGTAATTCACCCCTCCACTTT
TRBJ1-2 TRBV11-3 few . CASSFDSVFRRGDNYGYTF TGTGCCAGCAGCTTCGATTCCGTCTTTAGGAGGGGCGATAACTATGGCTACACCTTC
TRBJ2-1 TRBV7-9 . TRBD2 CASRPTSGRAGNEQFF TGTGCCAGCAGACCCACTAGCGGGAGGGCTGGTAATGAGCAGTTCTTC
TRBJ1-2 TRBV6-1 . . CASSESIEGRGYTF TGTGCCAGCAGTGAGTCAATTGAGGGCCGTGGCTACACCTTC
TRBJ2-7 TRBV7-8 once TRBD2 CASSLVQSGGLTYEQYF TGTGCCAGCAGCTTAGTCCAAAGCGGGGGTCTTACCTACGAGCAGTACTTC
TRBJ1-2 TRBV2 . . CASREGPGFNYGYTF TGTGCCAGCAGGGAAGGGCCGGGATTCAACTATGGCTACACCTTC
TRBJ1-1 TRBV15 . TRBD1 CATSRWTGVNTEAFF TGTGCCACCAGCAGATGGACAGGGGTAAACACTGAAGCTTTCTTT
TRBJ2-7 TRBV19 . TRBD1 CASSIDLRQGTHEQYF TGTGCCAGTAGTATAGATCTGAGACAGGGGACCCACGAGCAGTACTTC
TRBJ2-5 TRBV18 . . CASSPDSLGETQYF TGTGCCAGCTCACCGGACAGCCTCGGAGAGACCCAGTACTTC
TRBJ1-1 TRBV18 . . CASSPLERQKNTEAFF TGTGCCAGCTCACCCCTCGAGAGACAGAAAAACACTGAAGCTTTCTTT
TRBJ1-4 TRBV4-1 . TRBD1 CASRPGQGPTNEKLFF TGCGCCAGCAGGCCAGGACAGGGACCAACTAATGAAAAACTGTTTTTT
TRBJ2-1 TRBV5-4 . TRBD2 CASRLFSSGSRDEQFF TGTGCCAGCAGATTATTCTCTAGCGGGAGCCGAGATGAGCAGTTCTTC
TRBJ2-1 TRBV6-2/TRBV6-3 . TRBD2 CASSRLAGASYNEQFF TGTGCCAGCAGCCGACTAGCGGGAGCATCCTACAATGAGCAGTTCTTC
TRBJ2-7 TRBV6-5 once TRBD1 CASSRDRGRGYEQYF TGTGCCAGCAGTAGGGACAGGGGAAGGGGCTACGAGCAGTACTTC
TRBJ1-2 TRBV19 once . CASRDKRGYTF TGTGCCAGCAGGGATAAGCGTGGCTACACCTTC
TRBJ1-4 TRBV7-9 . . CASSFDEKLFF TGTGCCAGCAGCTTCGATGAAAAACTGTTTTTT
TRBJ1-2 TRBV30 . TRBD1 CAWSAPGQGNYGYTF TGTGCCTGGAGTGCGCCGGGACAGGGAAACTATGGCTACACCTTC
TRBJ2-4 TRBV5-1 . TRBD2 CASSLRTSGGNIQYF TGCGCCAGCAGCTTGAGGACTAGCGGGGGGAACATTCAGTACTTC
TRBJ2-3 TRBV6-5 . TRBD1 CASSRDRVGDTQYF TGTGCCAGCAGTCGGGACAGGGTCGGGGATACGCAGTATTTT
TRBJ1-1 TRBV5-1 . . CASSPGSRILANTEAFF TGCGCCAGCAGCCCCGGTTCAAGGATTTTAGCGAACACTGAAGCTTTCTTT
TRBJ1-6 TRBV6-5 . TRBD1 CASTRGTGGDSPLHF TGTGCCAGCACCCGGGGCACAGGGGGCGATTCACCCCTCCACTTT
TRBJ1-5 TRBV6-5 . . CASDWARRDQPQHF TGTGCCAGCGACTGGGCCAGGAGGGACCAGCCCCAGCATTTT
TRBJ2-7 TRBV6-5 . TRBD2 CASNSGRINEQYF TGTGCCAGCAATAGCGGGAGGATCAACGAGCAGTACTTC
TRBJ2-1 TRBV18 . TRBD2 CASSPSSGKYNEQFF TGTGCCAGCTCACCAAGTAGCGGGAAGTACAATGAGCAGTTCTTC
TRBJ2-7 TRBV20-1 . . CSATGGSEQYF TGCAGTGCAACTGGGGGGTCCGAGCAGTACTTC
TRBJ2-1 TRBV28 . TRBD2 CATLAGGFYNEQFF TGTGCCACCCTGGCGGGAGGGTTCTACAATGAGCAGTTCTTC
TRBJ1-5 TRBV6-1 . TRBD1 CASSEIPPGGNQPQHF TGTGCCAGCAGTGAAATACCCCCAGGGGGCAATCAGCCCCAACATTTT
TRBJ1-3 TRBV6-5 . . CASIQRLSGNTIYF TGTGCCAGCATCCAGCGGCTCTCTGGAAACACCATATATTTT
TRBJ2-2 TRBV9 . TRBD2 CASSPHGGSYGGELFF TGTGCCAGCAGCCCCCACGGGGGGTCCTACGGCGGGGAGCTGTTTTTT
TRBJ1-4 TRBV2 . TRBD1 CASSGGTGNEKLFF TGTGCCAGCAGTGGCGGGACAGGCAATGAAAAACTGTTTTTT
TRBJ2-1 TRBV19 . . CASRPPQGMGRGPSSYNEQFF TGTGCCAGTAGGCCCCCTCAGGGGATGGGCCGGGGCCCTAGCTCCTACAATGAGCAGTTCTTC
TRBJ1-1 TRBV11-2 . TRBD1 CASSLGPQGARTEAFF TGTGCCAGCAGCTTAGGGCCACAGGGGGCGCGTACTGAAGCTTTCTTT
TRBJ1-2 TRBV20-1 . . CSASRAGGYTF TGCAGTGCGTCTCGAGCCGGTGGCTACACCTTC
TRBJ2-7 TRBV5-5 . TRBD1 CASTPARQGPFEQYF TGTGCCAGCACTCCCGCGAGACAGGGACCGTTCGAGCAGTACTTC
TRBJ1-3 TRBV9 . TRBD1 CASSRQGLGNTIYF TGTGCCAGCAGCCGACAGGGGCTTGGAAACACCATATATTTT
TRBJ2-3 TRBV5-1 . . CASSLGALTDTQYF TGCGCCAGCAGCTTGGGGGCCCTCACAGATACGCAGTATTTT
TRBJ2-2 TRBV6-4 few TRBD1 CASSAGTGVSGELFF TGTGCCAGCAGTGCCGGGACAGGGGTCTCCGGGGAGCTGTTTTTT
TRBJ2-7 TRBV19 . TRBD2 CASTGLEAYEQYF TGTGCCAGTACAGGACTAGAAGCCTACGAGCAGTACTTC
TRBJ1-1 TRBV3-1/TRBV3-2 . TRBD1 CASRGQVNTEAFF TGTGCCAGTCGGGGACAGGTGAACACTGAAGCTTTCTTT
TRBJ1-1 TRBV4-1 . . CASSRAPGQNTEAFF TGCGCCAGCAGCCGAGCACCGGGACAGAACACTGAAGCTTTCTTT
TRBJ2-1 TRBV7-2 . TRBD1 CASPPQGAPYNEQFF TGTGCCAGCCCTCCACAGGGGGCCCCCTACAATGAGCAGTTCTTC
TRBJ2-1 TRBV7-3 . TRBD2 CASSRSGTGNEQFF TGTGCCAGCAGTCGTAGCGGGACTGGCAATGAGCAGTTCTTC
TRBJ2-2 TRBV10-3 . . CATGLQGGSGELFF TGTGCCACAGGCCTACAGGGAGGGAGCGGGGAGCTGTTTTTT
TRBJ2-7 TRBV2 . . CASRAAGRYEQYF TGTGCCAGCCGAGCGGCGGGGCGATACGAGCAGTACTTC
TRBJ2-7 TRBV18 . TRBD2 CASSATSGSGYEQYF TGTGCCAGCTCAGCTACTAGCGGGAGCGGATACGAGCAGTACTTC
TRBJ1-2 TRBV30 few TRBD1 CAWSVRPNRGRGTGFYYGYTF TGTGCCTGGAGTGTACGGCCGAACAGGGGGCGCGGAACCGGCTTTTACTATGGCTACACCTTC
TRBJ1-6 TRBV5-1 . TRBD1 CASSWDRDFGSPLHF TGCGCCAGCAGCTGGGACAGGGACTTTGGTTCACCCCTCCACTTT
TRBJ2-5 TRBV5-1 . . CASRRGETQYF TGCGCCAGCAGGCGAGGTGAGACCCAGTACTTC
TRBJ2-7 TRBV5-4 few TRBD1 CASSGDRATYEQYF TGTGCCAGCAGCGGGGACAGGGCGACCTACGAGCAGTACTTC
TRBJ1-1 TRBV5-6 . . CASRRYSRMNTEAFF TGTGCCAGCAGAAGGTACAGCCGTATGAACACTGAAGCTTTCTTT
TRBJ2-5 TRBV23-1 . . CASKAGTDRHQETQYF TGCGCCAGTAAAGCCGGGACCGACAGGCACCAAGAGACCCAGTACTTC
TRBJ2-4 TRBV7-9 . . CASSLGAGAQNIQYF TGTGCCAGCAGCTTAGGGGCAGGGGCGCAAAACATTCAGTACTTC
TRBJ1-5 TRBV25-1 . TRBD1 CASSVTGGNQPQHF TGTGCCAGCAGTGTCACAGGGGGCAATCAGCCCCAGCATTTT
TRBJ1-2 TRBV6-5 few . CASSSKGVVKGYTF TGTGCCAGCAGTTCTAAAGGGGTAGTTAAAGGCTACACCTTC
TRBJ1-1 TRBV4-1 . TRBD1 CASSQGTGAGTEAFF TGCGCCAGCAGCCAAGGGACAGGGGCCGGCACTGAAGCTTTCTTT